This TCR beta chain was documented in a study of T-cell memory formation after mild COVID-19. Study results and limitations: CD4+ contracting clones were found mainly in CM and EM, and CD8+ ones in EMRA.

V was pared by 4 bases and J by 0 bases, with 5 bases of the junction left unmatched. The CDR3 loop spans 16 amino acids. Germline V gene data show CDR1 as MGHRA and CDR2 as YSYEKL. A word on this clonotype: Its target is unknown.

Constant-segment primers served in 5'RACE that generated TCR alpha and TCR beta cDNA libraries bearing sample barcodes and UMIs. TCRdb fed the 5' RACE reads into MiXCR, producing one record per CDR3 protein. The repertoire includes some 88,000 distinct CDR3 sequences, around a quarter of them detected once, and 35% to 50% sits in the top ten. The chain uses TRBV4-1 and TRBJ1-5, with 8 nucleotides matching TRBD1. The clonotype was recovered from a man between 18 and 35 years old who had mild COVID-19 (a few samples of this study predate the infection). Cell type and time point are not known. The sequencing input was PBMCs or a T cell subset sorted from them (not recorded which). CDR3 sequence reads: CASSPMTGDSNQPQHF. In DNA form, the CDR3 reads TGCGCCAGCAGCCCCATGACAGGGGATAGCAATCAGCCCCAGCATTTT.